This T cell receptor (beta chain) was documented in a study of OX40 agonist ivuxolimab in advanced cancers. Samples were taken at baseline and on day 1 of cycles 4 and 7. TCRdb's table, derived via immunoSEQ multiplex PCR, lists solely in-frame clones and lacks some. The sample has more than 60,000 clones, 84% seen once. V was pared by 6 bases and J by 7 bases, with 15 bases between. The CDR3 has 13 amino acids. Germline V gene data show CDR1 as LNHDA and CDR2 as SQIVND (reference sequence). As regards this clone: What it recognizes is unknown.

Whole-study findings and limits: Expanded clones were, on average, more numerous in CD8+ T cells than in CD4+.

The TCR sequence derives from an adult with an advanced solid tumor such as melanoma, head and neck, liver or kidney cancer. The sample consisted of CD4+ or CD8+ T cells sorted from blood, taken in a trial of the OX40 agonist ivuxolimab. V gene TRBV19 combines with J gene TRBJ1-2, with unresolved D. CDR3 amino acids: CASSPENIRGYTF. Written as DNA, the CDR3 is TGTGCCAGTAGCCCCGAGAATATCCGTGGCTACACCTTC.